Described below is a single TCR beta chain sequence and its context. Its antigen is unknown. Combining a sample-barcoded 5' primer with a J-beta primer mix, a second PCR ran for roughly 7 to 12 cycles. TCRdb processed the 5' RACE reads anew with MiXCR; each CDR3 protein has one entry. This table holds hundreds of thousands of distinct CDR3 sequences, 55% to 75% found once. Between the trimmed V and J ends, which lost 6 bases and 4 bases, there was a span of 9 bases. CDR1 and CDR2 from the germline V gene are MNHEY and SVGEGT. The CDR3 extends over 13 amino acids. The donors, aged about 6 to 95, were healthy Caucasians from Russia. The data originate from a study of blood T cells in healthy people across ages. General study results and limits: Fewer expanded clones and more diversity marked long-lived versus aged donors.

The rearrangement joins TRBV6-2 or TRBV6-3 to TRBJ1-4; TRBD1 might be the D (5 bases). Sequenced input: blood. The receptor was isolated from a man aged 25-40 years in good health. The CDR3 DNA follows: TGTGCCAGCAGGGGGCCGAGTAATGAAAAACTGTTTTTT. Its protein product is CASRGPSNEKLFF.